Given below is one T cell receptor beta chain in context. As handled by the study authors: It was from reference gene primer amplification that nucleated cell counts were estimated. Clones were sequenced by immunoSEQ multiplex PCR, and TCRdb holds only the in-frame ones, with some missing. V and J calls and clone size are as listed in that table; D and trimming were resolved from the DNA. The table records about 81,000 clones, approximately 87% of them present only once. CDR3 length: 15 residues. Trimming took 4 bases from V and 5 from J, leaving 18 bases between them. The germline CDR1 and CDR2 sequences are SGHRS and YFSETQ. This entry comes from a study of blood T cell repertoires in COVID-19. Study information: Samples representing acute and convalescent COVID-19 were sourced from the United States, Italy and Spain.

The source is a woman in her 70s with acute or convalescent COVID-19. The specimen was peripheral blood. V is TRBV5-1 and J is TRBJ2-5; the D gene is possibly TRBD1 (5 bases). The CDR3 nucleotides read TGCGCCAGCAGCCCATACAGGCCGCCCGAGGAGACCCAGTACTTC. Amino acid sequence: CASSPYRPPEETQYF.